What follows describes a single TCR beta chain. Per the germline V gene, CDR1 is LNHNV and CDR2 is YYDKDF (reference sequence). The CDR3 is 13 residues long. The germline V and J ends were trimmed by 6 bases and 0 bases, with 6 bases remaining between them. Per the original data handling: How many nucleated cells were present was estimated from reference gene primer amplification. Sequenced by immunoSEQ multiplex PCR; TCRdb stores in-frame clones only, minus some. From that table come the V and J calls and clone size; the DNA was used to work out D and trimming. The data hold about 200,000 clones, with 85% observed a single time. This entry comes from a study of blood T cell repertoires in COVID-19. Study as a whole: Samples taken during acute and convalescent COVID-19 were collected in the United States, Italy and Spain. T cells, B-cell-depleted T cells, or PBMCs provided the cDNA or gDNA that served as material.

The TCR originated in a woman of 80 years or more with acute or convalescent COVID-19. The chain carries TRBV15 and TRBJ1-3; D gene ambiguous. Sequencing was carried out using peripheral blood. CDR3 DNA: TGTGCCACCAGGTACAGCTCTGGAAACACCATATATTTT. Amino acid sequence: CATRYSSGNTIYF.